This is a list of T cell receptor beta chains from one sample in a study of metastatic and nonmetastatic thyroid tumors. Using MiXCR, TCRdb reanalyzed the PCR reads. The repertoire has approximately 40,000 clones, around 10% of them found once; the top ten carry approximately 24%. The sample taken for sequencing was blood. The receptors shown here come from a female donor with papillary thyroid cancer or a benign thyroid nodule (not recorded which). Some clones in this sample may be carry-over from other donors' samples. Both conserved end residues are trimmed from each CDR3.

v_gene	j_gene	CDR3aa
TRBV7-2	TRBJ2-3	ASSIYTVSDTQY
TRBV6-1	TRBJ2-1	ASSEPLSGLSSYNEQF
TRBV6-7	TRBJ1-3	ASSYEENTIY
TRBV28	TRBJ2-7	ASSYSGSYEQY
TRBV27	TRBJ1-2	ASSLSGWVRENYGYT
TRBV28	TRBJ1-1	ASSLSGSMNTEAF
TRBV6-1	TRBJ2-7	ASSPGGVVDEQY
TRBV5-5	TRBJ2-7	ASSLSDRGSYEQY
TRBV7-2	TRBJ1-6	ASSIRQGGSSYNSPLH
TRBV6-5	TRBJ2-1	ASSYRTSGSLPYNEQF
TRBV20-1	TRBJ2-1	SARSSGRWDEQF
TRBV7-2	TRBJ2-3	ASSLTSGGAAQY
TRBV14	TRBJ2-7	ASSQDRLAGGTYEQY
TRBV10-3	TRBJ2-5	ATGTSAQETQY
TRBV7-8	TRBJ2-3	ASSQMPHSTDTQY
TRBV5-1	TRBJ2-7	ASSLIRGEQY
TRBV18	TRBJ2-7	ASSPRDNYEQY
TRBV10-3	TRBJ2-7	AISEADRGGTYEQY
TRBV9	TRBJ2-2	ASSYGQGWFDTGELF
TRBV7-7	TRBJ1-6	ASSLAGVNSPLH
TRBV19	TRBJ1-2	ASRTGTLSGYT
TRBV6-2/TRBV6-3	TRBJ2-1	ASSLNYEQF